Listed here are 8 T cell receptor beta chains from one sample, sequenced in a study of cytomegalovirus exposure and HLA in healthy donors. Sequencing was performed with immunoSEQ multiplex PCR; in TCRdb, only in-frame clones are kept and a portion is missing. The table lists some 110,000 clones, 86% of them singletons. The sample taken for sequencing was PBMCs. Receptors were obtained from a man younger than 30 in good health and CMV-seronegative.

The rearrangement uses TRBV5-1 and TRBJ1-6, with 7 bases fitting TRBD1. Germline V lookup: CDR1 SGHRS, CDR2 YFSETQ. Unmatched junction bases numbered 8, after V lost 0 bases and J lost 5 bases. CDR3 length: 17 amino acids. CDR3: CASSLDPGQTHNSPLHF. CDR3 in DNA: TGCGCCAGCAGCTTGGACCCGGGACAGACTCATAATTCACCCCTCCACTTT.

J is TRBJ2-7 and V is TRBV10-2, with 7 bases aligning to TRBD2. The CDR3 covers 14 residues. V shed 4 bases and J 1 base; nucleotides not matched to a gene: 4. The germline V gene encodes CDR1 WSHSY and CDR2 SAAADI. The CDR3 spells CASSAPGLSYEQYF. DNA for the CDR3: TGCGCCAGCAGTGCCCCGGGACTATCCTACGAGCAGTACTTC.

The J gene is TRBJ1-3, the V gene TRBV9; 8 bases fit TRBD1. With 4 bases clipped from V and 3 bases from J, the junction kept 9 bases outside the gene matches. The CDR3 consists of 16 residues. Germline V gene data show CDR1 as SGDLS and CDR2 as YYNGEE. CDR3 DNA: TGTGCCAGCAGCCCCACGCAGGGGGCAGGTGGAAACACCATATATTTT. Its translation is CASSPTQGAGGNTIYF.

The V gene is TRBV18, the J gene TRBJ1-2; D ambiguous. Germline V lookup: CDR1 KGHSH, CDR2 LQKENI. Deletions cut 0 bases from V and 8 bases from J, with 13 bases between. The CDR3 has 14 residues. CDR3 nucleotide sequence: TGTGCCAGCTCACCACCGAGAGGGAATGAGGGCTACACCTTC. This sequence encodes CASSPPRGNEGYTF.

This sequence joins TRBV6-5 and TRBJ1-2; no firm D call. This CDR3 spans 14 amino acids. Germline V lookup: CDR1 MNHEY, CDR2 SVGAGI. V lost 4 bases and J lost 6, with 15 bases in between. CDR3 loop: CASSSTGIGHGYTF. The DNA for the CDR3 is TGTGCCAGCAGTTCGACCGGGATCGGGCATGGCTACACCTTC.

V is TRBV19 and J is TRBJ2-7, with TRBD1 matching 8 bases. With 5 bases clipped from V and 2 bases from J, the junction kept 5 bases outside the gene matches. Germline V gene lookup returns CDR1 LNHDA and CDR2 SQIVND (reference sequence). The CDR3 contains 14 residues. The CDR3 nucleotides read TGTGCCAGTAGTGTGTACAGGGGGACCTACGAGCAGTACTTC. It encodes CASSVYRGTYEQYF.

This clone has just a few counts. The V gene is TRBV6-5, the J gene TRBJ2-7, with D perhaps TRBD2 (5 bases). V was shortened by 8 bases and J by 2 bases, with 10 bases between the two germline ends. CDR1 and CDR2 (germline): MNHEY, SVGAGI. The CDR3 consists of 12 residues. CDR3 amino acids: CASRGEPYEQYF. CDR3 DNA sequence: TGTGCCAGCCGGGGAGAACCCTACGAGCAGTACTTC.

This chain uses TRBV29-1 with TRBJ2-1; D uncertain. Between the trimmed V and J ends, which lost 7 bases and 4 bases, there was a span of 11 bases. This CDR3 is 12 amino acids long. Germline V gene sequence: CDR1 SQVTM, CDR2 ANQGSEA. CDR3 region: CSGKTGYNEQFF. In DNA, the CDR3 is TGCAGCGGTAAGACTGGATACAATGAGCAGTTCTTC.